Listed here are 5 T cell receptor beta chains from one sample, sequenced in a study of blood T cell repertoires in COVID-19 (dated by TCRdb to the early 2020s). The receptor library was made with the immunoSEQ multiplex PCR assay. Not all clones reach the TCRdb copy of this immuneACCESS table, which keeps in-frame sequences only. Checked studies attribute under half of the gap to unresolved V genes and leave the rest unexplained. The sample data list fewer than 85,000 clones, and around nine tenths of these were observed just once. Jointly, the top ten make up roughly 5.4% of the sample. Sequencing was performed on peripheral blood. Receptors originate from a man in his 60s with acute or convalescent COVID-19.

This chain joins TRBV24-1 and TRBJ1-2; perhaps TRBD1 as D (6 bases). CDR3 length: 14 residues. Germline CDR1 KGHDR, CDR2 SFDVKD. Trimming shortened V by 4 bases and J by 5 bases, and 13 bases separated the two germline ends. In nucleotides, the CDR3 is TGTGCCACCAGTGACCGCGACAGGTTGTATGGCTACACCTTC. Protein sequence: CATSDRDRLYGYTF.

The V gene is TRBV5-4, the J gene TRBJ2-7; TRBD2 agrees at 14 bases. V was clipped by 2 bases and J by 6 bases; unmatched bases: 4. The CDR3 has 15 residues. Looked up from germline, CDR1 is SGHNT and CDR2 is YYREEE (reference sequence). The chain's CDR3 is CASSLGLAGGPEQYF. The CDR3 DNA reads as TGTGCCAGCAGCTTAGGACTAGCGGGGGGCCCCGAGCAGTACTTC.

This sequence joins TRBV5-4 and TRBJ2-7, with D perhaps matching TRBD2 (6 bases). V gave up 1 base and J gave up 6 bases, with 20 bases separating them. The CDR3 is 16 amino acids. Germline CDR1 and CDR2: SGHNT and YYREEE (reference sequence). CDR3: CASSLKGGGASSEQYF. CDR3 DNA sequence: TGTGCCAGCAGCTTGAAAGGCGGAGGGGCGTCATCCGAGCAGTACTTC.

The V and J genes are TRBV5-4 and TRBJ1-1; no clear D gene. The CDR3 sequence is 11 residues long. CDR1 and CDR2 (germline): SGHNT, YYREEE (reference sequence). V was shortened by 9 bases and J by 3 bases, with 9 bases between the two germline ends. The CDR3 loop is CATNTDTEAFF. The CDR3 bases are TGTGCCACCAACACAGACACTGAAGCTTTCTTT.

The chain combines TRBV7-6 with TRBJ2-3, with a possible D match to TRBD2 (8 bases). The CDR3 is 17 amino acids. Germline-derived CDR1 and CDR2 are SGHVS and FNYEAQ. V lost 2 bases to trimming and J lost 5 bases, with 20 bases between them. CDR3 sequence: CASSLRGGGGPRDTQYF. The CDR3 DNA is TGTGCCAGCAGCTTACGAGGGGGCGGGGGGCCCAGAGATACGCAGTATTTT.